A selection of T cell receptor beta chains follows, all from one sample in a study of OX40 agonist ivuxolimab in advanced cancers. Profiled with immunoSEQ multiplex PCR; TCRdb holds only in-frame clones, not every one. Among under 20,000 clones, 79% were seen once, and the ten largest hold roughly 34%. Here the sequenced sample was CD4+ or CD8+ T cells sorted from blood, taken in a trial of the OX40 agonist ivuxolimab. Source of these receptors: an adult with an advanced solid tumor such as melanoma, head and neck, liver or kidney cancer. The CDR3 runs from the conserved cysteine through the conserved F or W. Fields, in order: J gene, V gene, D gene, clone size, CDR3 DNA, CDR3 protein. D genes are given only for firm matches. A row's size may be missing; if present it is once, few, many or a size class.

J gene: TRBJ1-2; V gene: TRBV27; D gene: -; clone size: few; CDR3 DNA: TGTGCCAGTCGAACGGTCTATGGCTACACCTTC; CDR3 protein: CASRTVYGYTF
J gene: TRBJ2-2; V gene: TRBV27; D gene: -; clone size: -; CDR3 DNA: TGTGCCAGCACCTCTTTGAAGATTGGCACCGGGGAGCTGTTTTTT; CDR3 protein: CASTSLKIGTGELFF
J gene: TRBJ2-7; V gene: TRBV11-2; D gene: TRBD1; clone size: -; CDR3 DNA: TGTGCCAGCACCCTCCTACAGGGGTATTACGAGCAGTACTTC; CDR3 protein: CASTLLQGYYEQYF
J gene: TRBJ1-1; V gene: TRBV9; D gene: TRBD1; clone size: -; CDR3 DNA: TGTGCCAGCAGGGGAGGGGGCCGCGCTTTCTTT; CDR3 protein: CASRGGGRAFF
J gene: TRBJ2-7; V gene: TRBV5-1; D gene: TRBD1; clone size: -; CDR3 DNA: TGCGCCAGCAGCTGGGACAGTTACGAGCAGTACTTC; CDR3 protein: CASSWDSYEQYF
J gene: TRBJ2-7; V gene: TRBV29-1; D gene: -; clone size: -; CDR3 DNA: TGCAGCGTTGAAGGCGGCGAGGGAGAATACGAGCAGTACTTC; CDR3 protein: CSVEGGEGEYEQYF
J gene: TRBJ2-1; V gene: TRBV5-1; D gene: -; clone size: -; CDR3 DNA: TGCGCCAGCAGCGCGGTGTCGGACAGACTCCCTGTCCACTACAATGAGCAGTTCTTC; CDR3 protein: CASSAVSDRLPVHYNEQFF
J gene: TRBJ2-1; V gene: TRBV4-3; D gene: -; clone size: -; CDR3 DNA: TGCGCCAGCAGCCAGGAGGGGGGACTATACAATGAGCAGTTCTTC; CDR3 protein: CASSQEGGLYNEQFF
J gene: TRBJ1-1; V gene: TRBV7-9; D gene: -; clone size: -; CDR3 DNA: TGTGCCAGCAGCCATATAATGAACACTGAAGCTTTCTTT; CDR3 protein: CASSHIMNTEAFF
J gene: TRBJ2-7; V gene: TRBV11-2; D gene: -; clone size: -; CDR3 DNA: TGTGCCAGCAGCTTAGAGAGCTACGAGCAGTACTTC; CDR3 protein: CASSLESYEQYF
J gene: TRBJ2-5; V gene: TRBV9; D gene: -; clone size: -; CDR3 DNA: TGTGCCAGCAGCGTAGGGGGCAGTCAAGAGACCCAGTACTTC; CDR3 protein: CASSVGGSQETQYF
J gene: TRBJ2-3; V gene: TRBV7-7; D gene: -; clone size: -; CDR3 DNA: TGTGCTAGCAGCTTAATAGCATCTGATACGCAGTATTTT; CDR3 protein: CASSLIASDTQYF
J gene: TRBJ1-5; V gene: TRBV5-5; D gene: -; clone size: -; CDR3 DNA: TGTGCCAGCAGCTCTACCCGATATAGCAATCAGCCCCAGCATTTT; CDR3 protein: CASSSTRYSNQPQHF
J gene: TRBJ2-7; V gene: TRBV27; D gene: -; clone size: -; CDR3 DNA: TGTGCCAGCAGTCCCGGGGCTTCCTACGAGCAGTACTTC; CDR3 protein: CASSPGASYEQYF
J gene: TRBJ1-5; V gene: TRBV27; D gene: TRBD1; clone size: once; CDR3 DNA: TGTGCCAGCAGTCAGACAGGGGGCCAGGCGCATTTT; CDR3 protein: CASSQTGGQAHF
J gene: TRBJ1-1; V gene: TRBV11-2; D gene: -; clone size: -; CDR3 DNA: TGTGCCAGCAGCTTACTCCGGGGCGTCACTGAAGCTTTCTTT; CDR3 protein: CASSLLRGVTEAFF
J gene: TRBJ2-7; V gene: TRBV6-5; D gene: -; clone size: -; CDR3 DNA: TGTGCCAGCAGTTACAGGGGACGGGGATACGAGCAGTACTTC; CDR3 protein: CASSYRGRGYEQYF
J gene: TRBJ1-2; V gene: TRBV4-3; D gene: -; clone size: large; CDR3 DNA: TGCGCCAGCAGCCCACTTCAACAGGACGACTATGGCTACACCTTC; CDR3 protein: CASSPLQQDDYGYTF
J gene: TRBJ1-1; V gene: TRBV6-5; D gene: -; clone size: -; CDR3 DNA: TGTGCCAGCAGTTACCTGGAGGATGGGGGGACTGAAGCTTTCTTT; CDR3 protein: CASSYLEDGGTEAFF
J gene: TRBJ2-1; V gene: TRBV4-1; D gene: -; clone size: -; CDR3 DNA: TGCGCCAGCAACCCAATGGGCGGGTACAATGAGCAGTTCTTC; CDR3 protein: CASNPMGGYNEQFF
J gene: TRBJ2-1; V gene: TRBV9; D gene: -; clone size: once; CDR3 DNA: TGTGCCAGCAGCGTACAGAGCTCCTACAATGAGCAGTTCTTC; CDR3 protein: CASSVQSSYNEQFF
J gene: TRBJ2-7; V gene: TRBV11-1; D gene: -; clone size: -; CDR3 DNA: TGTGCCAGCAGCTCTGTTACCCCCTACGAGCAGTACTTC; CDR3 protein: CASSSVTPYEQYF
J gene: TRBJ1-2; V gene: TRBV10-3; D gene: -; clone size: -; CDR3 DNA: TGTGCCATCACCTTGACAGGTGGCTATGGCTACACCTTC; CDR3 protein: CAITLTGGYGYTF